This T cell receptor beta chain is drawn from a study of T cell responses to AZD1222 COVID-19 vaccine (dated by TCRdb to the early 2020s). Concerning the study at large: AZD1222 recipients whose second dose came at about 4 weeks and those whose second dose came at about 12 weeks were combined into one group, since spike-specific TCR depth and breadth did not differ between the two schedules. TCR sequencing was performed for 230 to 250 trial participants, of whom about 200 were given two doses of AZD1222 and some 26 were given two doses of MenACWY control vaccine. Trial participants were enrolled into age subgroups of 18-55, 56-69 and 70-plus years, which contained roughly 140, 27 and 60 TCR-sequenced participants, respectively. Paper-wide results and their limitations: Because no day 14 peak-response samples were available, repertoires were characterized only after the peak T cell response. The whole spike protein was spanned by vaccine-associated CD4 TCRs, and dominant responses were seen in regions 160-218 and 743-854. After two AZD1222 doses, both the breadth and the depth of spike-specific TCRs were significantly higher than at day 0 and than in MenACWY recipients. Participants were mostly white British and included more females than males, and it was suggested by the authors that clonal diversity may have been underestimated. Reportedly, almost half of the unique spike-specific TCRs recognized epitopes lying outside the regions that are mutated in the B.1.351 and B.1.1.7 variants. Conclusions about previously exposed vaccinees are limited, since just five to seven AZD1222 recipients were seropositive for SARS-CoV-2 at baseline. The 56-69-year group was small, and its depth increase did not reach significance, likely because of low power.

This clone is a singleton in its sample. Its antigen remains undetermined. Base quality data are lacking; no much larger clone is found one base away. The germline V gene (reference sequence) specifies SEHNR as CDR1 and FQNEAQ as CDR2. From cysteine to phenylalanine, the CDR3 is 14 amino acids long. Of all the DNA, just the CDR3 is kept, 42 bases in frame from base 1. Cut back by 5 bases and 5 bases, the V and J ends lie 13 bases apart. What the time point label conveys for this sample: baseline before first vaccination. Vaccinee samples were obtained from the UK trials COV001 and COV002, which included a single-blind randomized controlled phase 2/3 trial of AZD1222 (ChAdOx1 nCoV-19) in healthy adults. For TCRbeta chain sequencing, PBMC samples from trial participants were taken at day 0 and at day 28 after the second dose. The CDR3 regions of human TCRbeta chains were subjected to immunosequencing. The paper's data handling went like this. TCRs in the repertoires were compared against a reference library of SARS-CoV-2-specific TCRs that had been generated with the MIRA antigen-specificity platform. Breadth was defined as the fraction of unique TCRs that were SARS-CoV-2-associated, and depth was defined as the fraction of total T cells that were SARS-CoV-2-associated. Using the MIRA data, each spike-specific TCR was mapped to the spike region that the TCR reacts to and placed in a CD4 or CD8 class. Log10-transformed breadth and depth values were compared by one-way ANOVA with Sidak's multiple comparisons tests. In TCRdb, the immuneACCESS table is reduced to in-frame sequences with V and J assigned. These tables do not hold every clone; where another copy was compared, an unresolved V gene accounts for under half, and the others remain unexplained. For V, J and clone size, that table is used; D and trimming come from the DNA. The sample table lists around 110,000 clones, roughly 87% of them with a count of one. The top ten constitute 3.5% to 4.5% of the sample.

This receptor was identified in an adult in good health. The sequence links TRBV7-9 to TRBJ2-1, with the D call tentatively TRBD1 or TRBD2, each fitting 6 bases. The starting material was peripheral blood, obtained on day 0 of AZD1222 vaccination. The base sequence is TGTGCCAGCAGCCTTTACAGGGAGGACAATGAGCAGTTCTTC. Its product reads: CASSLYREDNEQFF.